This is a list of T cell receptor beta chains from one sample in a study of CD8 T cells in Susac syndrome. A single record per CDR3 protein comes from TCRdb applying MiXCR to the immunoSEQ multiplex PCR reads. The sample carries about 120,000 distinct CDR3 sequences, 85% to 95% recorded once. Sequencing used CD8+ T cells from PBMCs. The receptors come from a human donor in good health. Each CDR3 is given with its conserved first and last residue. The D gene is left open where the match is weak. The size entry is marked missing in some rows and otherwise reads once, few, many or a size class.

clone_size	v_call	j_call	d_call	cdr3_nt	cdr3_aa
-	TRBV29-1	TRBJ1-3	-	TGCAGCGTTGATCCAGGGACTGGAAACACCATATATTTT	CSVDPGTGNTIYF
-	TRBV29-1	TRBJ2-1	-	TGCAGCGTTGAAGCAGATACGAATGAGCAGTTCTTC	CSVEADTNEQFF
-	TRBV7-9	TRBJ1-2	-	TGTGCCAGCAGCTTAGATCGTACGGCTTATGGCTACACCTTC	CASSLDRTAYGYTF
-	TRBV5-6	TRBJ1-2	-	TGTGCCAGCAGCTTGGGTAACAGCTATGGCTACACCTTC	CASSLGNSYGYTF
-	TRBV6-1	TRBJ1-2	TRBD1	TGTGCCAGCTGGACAGGGGCATCTGGCTACACCTTC	CASWTGASGYTF
-	TRBV18	TRBJ2-1	-	TGTGCCAGCTCACCATTTTTTTCAGGATACAATGAGCAGTTCTTC	CASSPFFSGYNEQFF
-	TRBV23-1	TRBJ2-3	-	TGCGCCAGCAGTAACAGGGCAGATACGCAGTATTTT	CASSNRADTQYF
-	TRBV29-1	TRBJ2-5	TRBD2	TGCAGCGTTGAAGAATTCGCTAGCGGGGGATCCCAGTACTTC	CSVEEFASGGSQYF
once	TRBV6-2/TRBV6-3	TRBJ2-7	-	TGTGCCAGCAGTTACAGGTTAGCCTACGAGCAGTACTTC	CASSYRLAYEQYF
-	TRBV18	TRBJ1-3	-	TGTGCCAGCTCACCATTACCGGGACGGGGAAACACCATATATTTT	CASSPLPGRGNTIYF
-	TRBV27	TRBJ2-7	-	TGTGCCAGCAGTTCTGGTCGGGGCATCCACGAGCAGTACTTC	CASSSGRGIHEQYF
-	TRBV11-2	TRBJ2-7	TRBD1	TGTGCCAGCAGCTTAGGAAGGAGGGACAGGGAGTCCTACGAGCAGTACTTC	CASSLGRRDRESYEQYF
-	TRBV6-2/TRBV6-3	TRBJ1-5	-	TGTGCCAGCAGTTTCGGTAGAAGGGCAAGTAGCAATCAGCCCCAGCATTTT	CASSFGRRASSNQPQHF
-	TRBV9	TRBJ1-1	-	TGTGCCAGCAGCGACCGGGATTCCGTCAATGAGCGGGCTTTCTTT	CASSDRDSVNERAFF
-	TRBV15	TRBJ1-6	TRBD1	TGTGCCACCAGCAGAGAGATGGGACAGGGGATAATCCCCCTCCACTTT	CATSREMGQGIIPLHF
-	TRBV6-2/TRBV6-3	TRBJ2-1	-	TGTGCCAGCAGTTACTCGATAGTGGAGGTCGGGGGGCGGAATGAGCAGTTCTTC	CASSYSIVEVGGRNEQFF